One and the same sample provided the 9 T cell receptor beta chains below, sequenced in a study of blood T cell repertoires in COVID-19. Here immunoSEQ multiplex PCR was the method, and the copy in TCRdb shows in-frame clones only, minus some. The sample lists 110,000 to 150,000 clones, more than 65% occurring once. Sequenced: peripheral blood. The receptors originated from a human donor in a cohort sampled during active COVID-19.

The chain employs TRBV4-1 and TRBJ1-4, with D perhaps matching TRBD1 (6 bases). CDR1 and CDR2 from the germline V gene are MGHRA and YSYEKL. This CDR3 has 16 residues. V was pared by 3 bases and J by 4 bases, with 15 bases between. This CDR3 reads CASSQTNRDLNEKLFF. The DNA of the CDR3 is TGCGCCAGCAGCCAGACGAACAGGGATCTTAATGAAAAACTGTTTTTT.

This chain joins TRBV19 and TRBJ1-6; the D is unclear. Trimming shortened V by 7 bases and J by 4 bases, and 14 bases separated the two germline ends. CDR1 LNHDA and CDR2 SQIVND come from the germline V gene (reference sequence). The CDR3 loop spans 15 amino acids. CDR3 bases: TGTGCCAGTATCGCGCGCGGCTCTTATAATTCACCCCTCCACTTT. Its protein is CASIARGSYNSPLHF.

The rearrangement joins TRBV6-5 to TRBJ1-4; D uncertain. V was shortened by 7 bases and J by 0 bases, with 3 bases between the two germline ends. The CDR3 runs 12 residues. The V gene's germline CDR1 is MNHEY and CDR2 SVGAGI. The chain's CDR3 is CASITTNEKLFF. In nucleotides, the CDR3 is TGTGCCAGCATAACAACTAATGAAAAACTGTTTTTT.

The chain carries TRBV9 and TRBJ1-4; perhaps TRBD1 as D (5 bases). The CDR3 totals 12 residues. Germline-derived CDR1 and CDR2 are SGDLS and YYNGEE. V gave up 4 bases and J gave up 8 bases, with 9 bases separating them. As DNA, the CDR3 is TGTGCCAGCAGCTTCAAGGGGGAAAAACTGTTTTTT. Translation: CASSFKGEKLFF.

V is TRBV5-4 and J is TRBJ1-6; 7 nucleotides line up with TRBD1. CDR3 length: 16 amino acids. The V gene's germline CDR1 is SGHNT and CDR2 YYREEE (reference sequence). Trimming cost V 0 bases and J 10 bases; bases outside gene matches: 10. In DNA, the CDR3 is TGTGCCAGCAGCTTGGCCAGTGGGCAGGGGGGATCACCCCTCCACTTT. Residues: CASSLASGQGGSPLHF.

The CDR3 coding sequence is TGTGCCAGCAGGGCCGGACAGCGCTATGGCTACACCTTC. This codes for CASRAGQRYGYTF. V is TRBV2 and J is TRBJ1-2, with D possibly TRBD1 on 6 matching bases. From germline, CDR1 is SNHLY and CDR2 FYNNEI. The CDR3 extends over 13 amino acids. With 6 bases removed from V and 4 bases from J, the gap between germline ends came to 12 bases.

V usage is TRBV27 and J usage is TRBJ1-6, with 7 nucleotides matching TRBD1. Per germline, CDR1 MNHEY and CDR2 SMNVEV (reference sequence). V was pared by 4 bases and J by 5 bases, with 2 bases of the junction left unmatched. The CDR3 runs to 14 residues. CDR3 nucleotide sequence: TGTGCCAGCAGTTCTGACAGGGATAATTCACCCCTCCACTTT. It is translated as CASSSDRDNSPLHF.

The chain uses TRBV7-2 and TRBJ2-3; TRBD2 agrees at 8 bases. The ends lost 5 bases at V and 0 bases at J; junction bases unmatched: 10. Per germline, CDR1 SGHTA and CDR2 FQGNSA. The CDR3 has 17 residues. The chain's CDR3 is CASSASGGHSSTDTQYF. CDR3 sequence (DNA): TGTGCCAGCAGCGCGTCGGGGGGGCACTCTAGCACAGATACGCAGTATTTT.

The chain couples TRBV29-1 to TRBJ1-5; D may be TRBD1 (5 bases). Germline CDR1 and CDR2: SQVTM and ANQGSEA. This CDR3 has 15 residues. Trimming shortened V by 5 bases and J by 0 bases, and 14 bases separated the two germline ends. CDR3 in amino acids: CSVSVGQGSNQPQHF. CDR3 sequence (DNA): TGCAGCGTTTCAGTGGGGCAGGGTAGCAATCAGCCCCAGCATTTT.